This T cell receptor (beta chain) was documented in a study of T-cell reconstitution after alpha-beta-depleted transplantation in children. This clonotype was seen many times. This sample's TCRbeta library carried unique molecular identifier barcodes. TCRdb redid the calling of the PCR reads with MiXCR, one entry per CDR3 protein. The repertoire consists of hundreds of thousands of distinct CDR3 sequences, with approximately 8% occurring once and the leading ten covering roughly 36%. V was clipped by 3 bases and J by 0 bases, with 3 bases between them. This CDR3 has 14 amino acids. This chain joins TRBV12-3 or TRBV12-4 and TRBJ2-6; unclear D gene. The sequence was obtained from a male patient under 10 years old who had a stem cell transplant for acute myeloid leukemia, so the T cells may come from the graft donor. Sequences were derived from PBMCs, mostly from graft donor cells, sampled 360 days after TCRalphabeta/CD19-depleted stem cell transplant. The CDR3 region has the DNA TGTGCCAGCAGTTTGAACTCTGGGGCCAACGTCCTGACTTTC. This gives the protein CASSLNSGANVLTF.